Below are 9 T cell receptor beta chains sequenced from a single sample in a study of beta chain features in type 1 diabetes. cDNA synthesis used the whole RNA isolate, giving expressed TCRB sequences. Generated by immunoSEQ multiplex PCR, the TCRdb table keeps only in-frame clones and is missing some. Among about 330,000 clones listed, approximately 11% were seen once. Sequencing used naive CD4+ T cells from blood. The receptors derive from a woman in her thirties in good health.

This clone was observed a handful of times. This chain links TRBV6-1 with TRBJ2-7; 8 bases are shared with TRBD1. This CDR3 is built from 14 residues. V lost 6 bases, J lost 3 bases, and 7 bases stayed unmatched. Germline CDR1 reads MNHNS; CDR2 reads SASEGT. CDR3 residues: CASSDGQGFYEQYF. The CDR3 DNA sequence: TGTGCCAGCAGCGACGGACAGGGATTCTACGAGCAGTACTTC.

This clone has more than one count but fewer than ten. CDR3 nucleotides: TGTGCCAGCTCACCACCGGGACTAGCGGACCCCAGGGAGACCCAGTACTTC. Protein product: CASSPPGLADPRETQYF. The chain carries TRBV18 and TRBJ2-5, with TRBD2 matching over 11 bases. With 0 bases clipped from V and 5 bases from J, the junction kept 8 bases outside the gene matches. In germline, CDR1 is KGHSH, CDR2 LQKENI. CDR3 length: 17 residues.

V and J are TRBV5-4 and TRBJ1-2; D might be TRBD1 (5 bases). The CDR3 is 13 amino acids. V was cut by 4 bases and J by 7 bases, with 14 bases left in between. The V gene's germline CDR1 is SGHNT and CDR2 YYREEE (reference sequence). The CDR3 DNA is TGTGCCAGCAGCGGGAGGGGTAAACGTGGCTACACCTTC. Amino acids: CASSGRGKRGYTF.

The V and J genes are TRBV30 and TRBJ1-1; unclear D gene. CDR1 and CDR2 from the germline V gene are GTSNPN and SVGIG (reference sequence). V lost 0 bases to trimming and J lost 3 bases, with 8 bases between them. The CDR3 is 13 residues long. In nucleotides, the CDR3 is TGTGCCTGGAGTGTAATGCGGGACACTGAAGCTTTCTTT. Protein: CAWSVMRDTEAFF.

This clone was detected only a few times. The chain joins TRBV29-1 to TRBJ2-2; 9 bases align to TRBD2. CDR1 is SQVTM and CDR2 is ANQGSEA in the germline V gene. The CDR3 is 15 amino acids. With V trimmed by 5 bases and J by 3 bases, 7 bases remained unmatched. The CDR3 DNA reads TGCAGCGTTCGGGCTAGCGGGATTCACACCGGGGAGCTGTTTTTT. Its protein is CSVRASGIHTGELFF.

This clone was seen more than once but under ten times. The CDR3 DNA follows: TGTGCCAGCAGAATGGGACAGGGGCGTGTAGAGACCCAGTACTTC. Translated, it gives CASRMGQGRVETQYF. This chain connects TRBV25-1 to TRBJ2-5; 10 bases line up with TRBD1. Per the germline V gene, CDR1 is MGHDK and CDR2 is SYGVNS. J was trimmed by 4 bases and V by 6 bases; bases with no gene match: 8. CDR3 size: 15 residues.

This chain links TRBV15 with TRBJ2-5, with D unclear. CDR1 is LNHNV and CDR2 is YYDKDF in the germline V gene (reference sequence). Trimming removed 0 bases at V and 1 base at J, with 6 bases between. This CDR3 has 14 amino acids. The CDR3 reads CATSRDLIQETQYF. The CDR3 nucleotides read TGTGCCACCAGCAGAGATTTAATCCAAGAGACCCAGTACTTC.

The chain couples TRBV6-6 to TRBJ2-7; TRBD2 is a possible D gene (6 bases). The CDR3 extends over 13 amino acids. Germline lookup yields CDR1 MNHNY and CDR2 SVGAGI (reference sequence). V was trimmed by 2 bases and J by 4 bases, leaving 9 bases between them. In nucleotides, the CDR3 is TGTGCCAGCAGTTACGGGACTCGTTACGAGCAGTACTTC. Amino acids: CASSYGTRYEQYF.

This clone was picked up a small number of times. This sequence joins TRBV29-1 and TRBJ2-2, with D hard to call. The CDR3 contains 8 residues. CDR1 is SQVTM and CDR2 is ANQGSEA in the germline V gene. CDR3 nucleotides: TGCACCTTTCGCGGGCTGTTTTTT. Translating it yields CTFRGLFF.